One sample yielded the 26 T cell receptor beta chains listed below, sequenced in a study of blood T cells in healthy people across ages. The authors ran a second PCR of about 6 to 11 cycles using a sample-barcoded 5' primer and a J-beta primer mix. One entry per CDR3 protein results from TCRdb running MiXCR on the 5' RACE reads. The sample records about a million distinct CDR3 sequences, 51% being singletons. Sequencing used blood. These TCRs come from a woman in her sixties or seventies in good health.

This chain links TRBV5-6 with TRBJ1-5; D might be TRBD1 (6 bases). This CDR3 has 16 residues. Germline V gives CDR1 SGHDT, CDR2 YYEEEE. V was shortened by 3 bases and J by 0 bases, with 13 bases between the two germline ends. The CDR3 sequence is CASSWGGRNSNQPQHF. The CDR3 nucleotides are TGTGCCAGCAGCTGGGGGGGCAGAAATAGCAATCAGCCCCAGCATTTT.

The J gene is TRBJ2-7, the V gene TRBV6-4; 8 bases are shared with TRBD2. Germline loops: CDR1 MRHNA, CDR2 SNTAGT. J gave up 3 bases and V 8 bases, and 21 bases lay outside the gene matches. This CDR3 spans 18 amino acids. CDR3 sequence: CASPGSGSFFRRSYEQYF. In DNA, the CDR3 is TGTGCCAGCCCCGGAAGCGGGAGTTTTTTCAGGAGAAGCTACGAGCAGTACTTC.

This chain links TRBV6-1 with TRBJ2-4; D is undetermined. Trimming removed 2 bases at V and 13 bases at J, with 12 bases between. The germline V gene has CDR1 MNHNS and CDR2 SASEGT. The CDR3 covers 12 residues. This chain's CDR3 is CASSEIRYAQYF. The DNA of the CDR3 is TGTGCCAGCAGTGAAATACGCTACGCGCAGTACTTC.

This chain connects TRBV20-1 to TRBJ2-3; 10 nucleotides align to TRBD2. This CDR3 has 15 residues. Germline loops: CDR1 DFQATT, CDR2 SNEGSKA (reference sequence). J gave up 3 bases and V 8 bases, and 11 bases lay outside the gene matches. The CDR3 protein is CSLKGSGRGTDTQYF. The CDR3 DNA sequence: TGCAGTTTAAAGGGAAGCGGGAGGGGAACAGATACGCAGTATTTT.

This chain links TRBV30 with TRBJ2-4; tentative D call: TRBD2 (5 bases). The J call may be faulty, since TRBJ2-5 better matches the DNA end. There are 15 residues in the CDR3. Germline values: CDR1 GTSNPN, CDR2 SVGIG (reference sequence). CDR3 sequence (DNA): TGTGCCTGGAGCCCGAGAGGGCGCTTAGGAGAGACCCAGTACTTC. Its translation is CAWSPRGRLGETQYF.

The chain recombines TRBV28 with TRBJ2-1, with D hard to call. The J call is in doubt because the DNA end fits TRBJ2-7 better. The CDR3 is 15 amino acids. Germline CDR1 reads MDHEN; CDR2 reads SYDVKM. Here the CDR3 reads CASSNPTPPYNEQYF. CDR3 nucleotide sequence: TGTGCCAGCAGTAATCCCACGCCGCCCTACAATGAGCAGTACTTC.

This clonotype was found a few times. This rearrangement joins TRBV27 to TRBJ2-3; 8 nucleotides match TRBD2. The CDR3 is 14 residues long. V trimming: 7 bases; J trimming: 2 bases; junction bases outside the gene matches: 5. Germline CDR1 is MNHEY and CDR2 is SMNVEV (reference sequence). The CDR3 nucleotides read TGTGCCAGCAACCTAGCGGGCTCCACAGATACGCAGTATTTT. Translation gives CASNLAGSTDTQYF.

A few counts support this clonotype. The rearrangement joins TRBV4-3 to TRBJ2-1; 10 bases line up with TRBD1. The CDR3 is 17 residues long. The V gene end was trimmed by 0 bases and the J gene end by 4 bases; junction bases not matched to a gene: 6. Germline CDR1 is LGHNA and CDR2 is YSLEER. CDR3 in amino acids: CASSQDILGQGYNEQFF. The CDR3 DNA reads as TGCGCCAGCAGCCAAGATATCTTGGGACAGGGGTACAATGAGCAGTTCTTC.

V is TRBV7-2 and J is TRBJ2-7; TRBD2 aligns across 9 bases. Germline CDR1 SGHTA, CDR2 FQGNSA. This CDR3 is built from 14 residues. J lost 6 bases, V lost 5 bases, and 8 bases had no gene match. CDR3 nucleotides: TGTGCCAGCAGCCGGCTCGGGACTAGCTCCGAGCAGTACTTC. It encodes CASSRLGTSSEQYF.

This clonotype has more than one count but fewer than ten. The chain carries TRBV4-1 and TRBJ2-3; D unresolved. This CDR3 contains 15 residues. Per germline, CDR1 MGHRA and CDR2 YSYEKL. V gave up 1 base and J gave up 3 bases, with 11 bases separating them. The CDR3 spells CASSQGLQRTDTQYF. The CDR3 DNA reads TGCGCCAGCAGCCAAGGTTTACAGAGAACAGATACGCAGTATTTT.

This clonotype has only a few counts. The chain joins TRBV12-5 to TRBJ1-2; D gene unclear. Germline V gives CDR1 LGHNT, CDR2 FRNRAP. V was shortened by 5 bases and J by 1 base, with 8 bases between the two germline ends. The CDR3 loop spans 13 amino acids. CDR3 DNA sequence: TGTGCTAGTGGTGCGGGAAATAACTATGGCTACACCTTC. Amino acid sequence: CASGAGNNYGYTF.

The chain joins TRBV7-9 to TRBJ2-7, with no clear D. In germline, CDR1 is SEHNR, CDR2 FQNEAQ (reference sequence). With 3 bases removed from V and 12 bases from J, the gap between germline ends came to 12 bases. This CDR3 has 11 amino acids. The CDR3 loop reads CASSFGETPYF. The CDR3 DNA follows: TGTGCCAGCAGCTTTGGAGAAACCCCGTACTTC. The full variable domain, its missing parts supplied by reference TRBV7-9 and TRBJ2-7, is DTGVSQNPRHKITKRGQNVTFRCDPISEHNRLYWYRQTLGQGPEFLTYFQNEAQLEKSRLLSDRFSAERPKGSFSTLEIQRTEQGDSAMYLCASSFGETPYFGPGTRLTVT.

This clonotype was counted only a few times. The chain combines TRBV20-1 with TRBJ2-1, with 9 positions matching TRBD2. The CDR3 is 14 amino acids. CDR1 and CDR2 (germline): DFQATT, SNEGSKA (reference sequence). After removal of 6 bases from V and 3 bases from J, the junction contained 6 bases not matched to a gene. Here the CDR3 reads CSAVLAGIYNEQFF. CDR3 sequence (DNA): TGCAGTGCAGTACTAGCGGGCATCTACAATGAGCAGTTCTTC.

The chain couples TRBV28 to TRBJ2-7; 7 nucleotides agree with TRBD1. This CDR3 has 17 residues. The J segment lost 3 bases and the V segment lost 3 bases, leaving 14 bases of the junction unmatched. The germline CDR1 and CDR2 sequences are MDHEN and SYDVKM. The CDR3 protein is CASSFESSGTANYEQYF. CDR3 in DNA: TGTGCCAGCAGTTTTGAAAGCTCCGGGACAGCGAACTACGAGCAGTACTTC.

This clonotype was observed a few times. The chain uses TRBV11-2 and TRBJ2-3; 9 nucleotides agree with TRBD2. V lost 5 bases, J lost 7 bases, and 10 bases stayed unmatched. The CDR3 is 15 residues long. The germline V gene has CDR1 SGHAT and CDR2 FQNNGV. The CDR3 nucleotides read TGTGCCAGCAGCCAAGGGGCTAGCGGGACGTATACGCAGTATTTT. It codes for CASSQGASGTYTQYF.

This chain uses TRBV5-1 with TRBJ2-5, with 8 bases fitting TRBD2. CDR1 is SGHRS and CDR2 is YFSETQ in the germline V gene. This CDR3 spans 14 amino acids. Trimming cost V 4 bases and J 4 bases; bases outside gene matches: 6. CDR3: CASSGGGLGETQYF. CDR3 coding DNA: TGCGCCAGCAGCGGCGGGGGGCTCGGAGAGACCCAGTACTTC.

This clonotype occurred once. The rearrangement uses TRBV2 and TRBJ2-1; D gene uncertain. Germline V CDR1 and CDR2: SNHLY, FYNNEI. Trimming removed 3 bases from V and 11 bases from J, with 5 bases in between. This CDR3 is 10 amino acids long. The CDR3 is CASSDSKQFF. The CDR3 DNA sequence: TGTGCCAGCAGTGACTCTAAGCAGTTCTTC.

This clonotype was seen many times. J is TRBJ2-3 and V is TRBV6-1; TRBD2 matches 7 bases. This CDR3 comprises 14 residues. The trim removed 7 bases at V and 3 bases at J, leaving 7 bases unmatched. Germline V gene sequence: CDR1 MNHNS, CDR2 SASEGT. The CDR3 DNA follows: TGTGCCAGCATCCAAGCGGGAAAGACAGATACGCAGTATTTT. Translation gives CASIQAGKTDTQYF.

The J gene is TRBJ2-5, the V gene TRBV19; 10 bases match TRBD2. CDR1 and CDR2 (germline): LNHDA, SQIVND (reference sequence). V lost 5 bases and J lost 0; bases outside the gene matches: 3. The CDR3 is made up of 15 amino acids. CDR3 amino acids: CASSPTSGYQETQYF. The CDR3 coding sequence is TGTGCCAGTAGTCCGACTAGCGGGTACCAAGAGACCCAGTACTTC. Looking up the rest from reference TRBV19 and TRBJ2-5 gives the full variable domain: DGGITQSPKYLFRKEGQNVTLSCEQNLNHDAMYWYRQDPGQGLRLIYYSQIVNDFQKGDIAEGYSVSREKKESFPLTVTSAQKNPTAFYLCASSPTSGYQETQYFGPGTRLLVL.

About this clonotype itself: This may stem from a read error, because a much larger clone lies one nucleotide away. The chain couples TRBV20-1 to TRBJ2-5; D could derive from TRBD1 or TRBD2 (7 bases each). The CDR3 length is 15 residues. The V gene lost 6 bases and the J gene lost 11 bases, with 28 bases spanning the gap. From germline, CDR1 is DFQATT and CDR2 SNEGSKA (reference sequence). The CDR3 here is CSADLRRQGGREQYF. CDR3 nucleotide sequence: TGCAGTGCCGACCTCCGCAGACAGGGAGGGAGGGAGCAGTACTTC.

The chain employs TRBV28 and TRBJ2-3; D is ambiguous. In germline, CDR1 is MDHEN, CDR2 SYDVKM. The V and J ends lost 2 bases and 0 bases respectively, with 9 bases between them. The CDR3 is 15 amino acids. CDR3 DNA sequence: TGTGCCAGCAGTTTAGGTGACGGTAGCACAGATACGCAGTATTTT. The encoded protein is CASSLGDGSTDTQYF.

The table lists this clonotype with a few counts. The rearrangement joins TRBV20-1 to TRBJ2-1; 11 bases are a match to TRBD2. Germline V gives CDR1 DFQATT, CDR2 SNEGSKA (reference sequence). The CDR3 is 16 residues long. J was trimmed by 7 bases and V by 1 base; bases with no gene match: 9. CDR3 sequence: CSARVVAGGIRNEQFF. CDR3 coding DNA: TGCAGTGCTAGAGTAGTAGCGGGAGGGATAAGGAATGAGCAGTTCTTC.

This clonotype was recorded a few times. The V call is TRBV20-1, the J call TRBJ2-5; no firm D call. The CDR3 is made up of 15 amino acids. Trimming removed 5 bases from V and 6 bases from J, with 22 bases in between. Germline loops: CDR1 DFQATT, CDR2 SNEGSKA (reference sequence). In DNA, the CDR3 is TGCAGTGCTCCGAGCCCAACAGTGGCCACACAGACCCAGTACTTC. Translation: CSAPSPTVATQTQYF.

This clonotype was seen a handful of times. The chain recombines TRBV12-3 or TRBV12-4 with TRBJ2-7; perhaps TRBD2 as D (5 bases). The germline V and J ends were trimmed by 6 bases and 6 bases, with 15 bases remaining between them. The CDR3 has 13 residues. The CDR3 nucleotides are TGTGCCAGCAGCATCACGTTGACTACCGAGCAGTACTTC. It specifies CASSITLTTEQYF.

This clonotype was seen a few times. The rearrangement links TRBV29-1 to TRBJ2-6, with D uncertain. Trimming pared 6 bases from V and 0 bases from J, leaving 6 bases between. The CDR3 contains 13 residues. In germline, CDR1 is SQVTM, CDR2 ANQGSEA. CDR3 residues: CSVQDSGANVLTF. The DNA of the CDR3 is TGCAGCGTCCAGGACTCTGGGGCCAACGTCCTGACTTTC.

This chain uses TRBV5-6 with TRBJ2-2, with unresolved D. CDR3 size: 14 residues. V was trimmed by 0 bases and J by 3 bases, leaving 6 bases between them. Looked up from germline, CDR1 is SGHDT and CDR2 is YYEEEE. As DNA, the CDR3 is TGTGCCAGCAGCTTGGTTCAACACACCGGGGAGCTGTTTTTT. Amino acid sequence: CASSLVQHTGELFF.